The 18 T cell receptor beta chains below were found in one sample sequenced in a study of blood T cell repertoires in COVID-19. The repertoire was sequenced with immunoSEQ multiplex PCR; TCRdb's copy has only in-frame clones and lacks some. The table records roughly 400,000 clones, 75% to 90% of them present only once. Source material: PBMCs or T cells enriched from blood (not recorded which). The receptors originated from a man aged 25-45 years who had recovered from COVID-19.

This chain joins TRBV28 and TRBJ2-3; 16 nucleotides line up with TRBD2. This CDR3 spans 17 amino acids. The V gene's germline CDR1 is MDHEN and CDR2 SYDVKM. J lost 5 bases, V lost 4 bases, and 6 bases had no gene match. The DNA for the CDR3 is TGTGCCAGCAGTTCTCCGGGACTAGCGGGAGGGCAAGATACGCAGTATTTT. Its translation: CASSSPGLAGGQDTQYF.

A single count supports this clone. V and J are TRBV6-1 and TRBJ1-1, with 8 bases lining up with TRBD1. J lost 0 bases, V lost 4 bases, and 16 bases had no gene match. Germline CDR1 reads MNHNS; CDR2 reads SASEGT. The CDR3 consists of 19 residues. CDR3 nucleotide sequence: TGTGCCAGCAGTGCCGCCGACAGGGGATTTGGCGTGGTGAACACTGAAGCTTTCTTT. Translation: CASSAADRGFGVVNTEAFF.

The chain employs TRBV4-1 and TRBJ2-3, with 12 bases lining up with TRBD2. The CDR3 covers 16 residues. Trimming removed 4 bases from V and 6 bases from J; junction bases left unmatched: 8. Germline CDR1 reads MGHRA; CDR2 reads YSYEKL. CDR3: CASSPPTSGRYDTQYF. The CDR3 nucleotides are TGCGCCAGCAGCCCCCCGACTAGCGGGAGATATGATACGCAGTATTTT.

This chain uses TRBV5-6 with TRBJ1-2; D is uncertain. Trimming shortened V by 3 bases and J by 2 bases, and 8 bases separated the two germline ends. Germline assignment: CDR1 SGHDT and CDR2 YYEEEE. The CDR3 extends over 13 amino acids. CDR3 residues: CASSWAANYGYTF. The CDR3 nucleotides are TGTGCCAGCAGCTGGGCAGCCAACTATGGCTACACCTTC.

CDR3 protein: CASSLGGRGFYEQYF. In DNA, the CDR3 is TGTGCCAGCAGCTTAGGCGGAAGAGGCTTCTACGAGCAGTACTTC. The chain combines TRBV7-6 with TRBJ2-7; D gene unclear. V shed 1 base and J shed 3 bases, with 13 bases lying between them. The CDR3 extends over 15 amino acids. From germline, CDR1 is SGHVS and CDR2 FNYEAQ.

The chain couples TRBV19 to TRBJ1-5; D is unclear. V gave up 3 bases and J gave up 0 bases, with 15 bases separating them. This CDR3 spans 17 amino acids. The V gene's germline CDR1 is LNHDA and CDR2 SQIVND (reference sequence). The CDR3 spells CASSIRRLAASNQPQHF. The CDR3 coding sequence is TGTGCCAGTAGTATTCGGCGGCTCGCGGCTAGCAATCAGCCCCAGCATTTT.

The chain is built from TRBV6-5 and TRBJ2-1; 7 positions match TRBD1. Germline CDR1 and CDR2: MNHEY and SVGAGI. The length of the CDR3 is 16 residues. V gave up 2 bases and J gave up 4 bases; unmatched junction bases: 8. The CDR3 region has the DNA TGTGCCAGCAGTTACGGGGTAGGGGGCAAGTACAATGAGCAGTTCTTC. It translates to CASSYGVGGKYNEQFF.

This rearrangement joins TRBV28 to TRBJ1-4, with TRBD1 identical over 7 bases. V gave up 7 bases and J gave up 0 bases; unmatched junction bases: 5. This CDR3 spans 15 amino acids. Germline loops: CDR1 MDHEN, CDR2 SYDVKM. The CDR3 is CASTPQGATNEKLFF. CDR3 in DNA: TGTGCCAGCACCCCCCAGGGGGCAACTAATGAAAAACTGTTTTTT.

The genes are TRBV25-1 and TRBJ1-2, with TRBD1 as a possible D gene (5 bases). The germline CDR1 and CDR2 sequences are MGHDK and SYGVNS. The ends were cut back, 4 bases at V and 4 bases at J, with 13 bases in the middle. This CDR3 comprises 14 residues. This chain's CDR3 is CASSGGAPAYGYTF. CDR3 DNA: TGTGCCAGCAGTGGGGGCGCACCGGCCTATGGCTACACCTTC.

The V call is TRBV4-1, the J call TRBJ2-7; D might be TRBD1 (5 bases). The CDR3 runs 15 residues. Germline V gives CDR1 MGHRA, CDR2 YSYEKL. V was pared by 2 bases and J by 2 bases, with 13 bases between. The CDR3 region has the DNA TGCGCCAGCAGCCAACTCGCGGCAGGGACCTACGAGCAGTACTTC. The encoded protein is CASSQLAAGTYEQYF.

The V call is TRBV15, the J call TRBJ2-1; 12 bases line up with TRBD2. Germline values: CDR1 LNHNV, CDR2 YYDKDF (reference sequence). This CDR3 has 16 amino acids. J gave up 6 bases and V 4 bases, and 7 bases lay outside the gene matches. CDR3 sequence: CATSNPGTSGFNEQFF. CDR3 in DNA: TGTGCCACCAGCAATCCCGGGACTAGCGGGTTCAATGAGCAGTTCTTC.

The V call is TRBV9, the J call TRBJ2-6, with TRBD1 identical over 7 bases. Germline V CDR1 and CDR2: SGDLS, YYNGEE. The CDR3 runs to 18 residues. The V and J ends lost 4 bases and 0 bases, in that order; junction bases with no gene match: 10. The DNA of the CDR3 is TGTGCCAGCAGCCTGAAGGGGGCAGGGAGCTCTGGGGCCAACGTCCTGACTTTC. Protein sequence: CASSLKGAGSSGANVLTF.

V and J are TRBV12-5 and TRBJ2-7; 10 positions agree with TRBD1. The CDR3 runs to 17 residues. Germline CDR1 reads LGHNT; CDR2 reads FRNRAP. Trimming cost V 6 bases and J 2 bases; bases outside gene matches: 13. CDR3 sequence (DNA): TGTGCTAGTGGCCCCTCGATTGGGACAGGGGATCCCTACGAGCAGTACTTC. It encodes CASGPSIGTGDPYEQYF.

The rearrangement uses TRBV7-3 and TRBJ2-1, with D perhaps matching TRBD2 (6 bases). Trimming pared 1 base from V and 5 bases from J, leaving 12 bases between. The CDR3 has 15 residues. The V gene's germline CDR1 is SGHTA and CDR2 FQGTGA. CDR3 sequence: CASSLSGTQNNEQFF. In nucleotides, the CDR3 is TGTGCCAGCAGCTTAAGCGGGACCCAGAACAATGAGCAGTTCTTC.

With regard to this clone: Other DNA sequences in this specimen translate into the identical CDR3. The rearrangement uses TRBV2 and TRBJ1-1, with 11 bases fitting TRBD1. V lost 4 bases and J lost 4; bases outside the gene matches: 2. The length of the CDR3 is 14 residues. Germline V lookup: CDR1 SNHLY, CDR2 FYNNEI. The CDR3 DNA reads TGTGCCAGCAGTGGGGGACAGGGGGTCACTGAAGCTTTCTTT. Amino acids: CASSGGQGVTEAFF.

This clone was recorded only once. DNA for the CDR3: TGTGCCAGCAGCTCGATGAACAGGGGGCAGGAAGCTTTCTTT. Its translation: CASSSMNRGQEAFF. The chain has TRBV5-6 and TRBJ1-1; the match to TRBD1 covers 9 bases. Germline V CDR1 and CDR2: SGHDT, YYEEEE. The CDR3 spans 14 residues. The V and J ends lost 3 bases and 8 bases, in that order; junction bases with no gene match: 8.

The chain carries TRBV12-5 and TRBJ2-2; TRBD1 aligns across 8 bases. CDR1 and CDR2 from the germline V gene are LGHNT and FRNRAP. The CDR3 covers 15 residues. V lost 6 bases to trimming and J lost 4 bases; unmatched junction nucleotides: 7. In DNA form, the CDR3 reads TGTGCTAGTGGAAAGGGACAGGTGGGCACCGGGGAGCTGTTTTTT. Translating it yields CASGKGQVGTGELFF.

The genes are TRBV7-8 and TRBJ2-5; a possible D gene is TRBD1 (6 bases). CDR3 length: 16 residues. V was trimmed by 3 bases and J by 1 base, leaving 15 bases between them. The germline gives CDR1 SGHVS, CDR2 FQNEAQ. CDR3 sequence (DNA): TGTGCCAGCAGCTTGGGACAAAAGATATTCCAAGAGACCCAGTACTTC. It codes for CASSLGQKIFQETQYF. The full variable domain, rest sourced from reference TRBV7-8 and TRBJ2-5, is GAGVSQSPRYKVAKRGQDVALRCDPISGHVSLFWYQQALGQGPEFLTYFQNEAQLDKSGLPSDRFFAERPEGSVSTLKIQRTQQEDSAVYLCASSLGQKIFQETQYFGPGTRLLVL.